This T cell receptor (beta chain) was recorded in a study of CD8+CD57+ T cells in acquired aplastic anemia. Study-wide context: When averaged, DNA from sorted CD4+ and CD8+ cells came to around 3.1 ug.

V trimming: 4 bases; J trimming: 5 bases; junction bases outside the gene matches: 4. The CDR3 is made up of 14 amino acids. This clonotype was seen many times. Previously, flow cytometry had revealed CD8+CD57+ cell expansion in the patients chosen for sequencing. Template material for TCR beta VDJ and CDR3 profiling consisted of genomic DNA. MiXCR, applied by TCRdb to the reads, yields one record per CDR3 protein. The sample contains 150,000 or so distinct CDR3 sequences, about 48% of which appear only once. The sequence was obtained from a human donor with aplastic anemia. The source material was sorted CD4+, CD8+, or CD8+CD57+ T cells (not recorded which) from PBMCs. The rearrangement links TRBV12-3 or TRBV12-4 to TRBJ1-2; 10 positions match TRBD1. The CDR3 DNA follows: TGTGCCAGCAGTTCGACAGGGGGCGAATATGGCTACACCTTC. Protein: CASSSTGGEYGYTF.